The 24 T cell receptor beta chains reported below all come from one sample, sequenced in a study of prognosis after radiotherapy for stage I lung cancer. Genomic DNA was the source, and TCR beta CDR3 was amplified from it by two-round multiplex PCR. Specific primers for each TRBV and TRBJ gene were what first-round PCR used. TCRdb re-analysed the multiplex PCR reads in MiXCR, keeping a single row per CDR3 protein. The sample records about 21,000 distinct CDR3 sequences, roughly 41% being singletons. The sequencing used PBMCs, collected before or after stereotactic body radiation therapy (not recorded which). Every receptor here comes from a donor older than 45 with non-small cell lung cancer.

There are a few counts of this clonotype. The gene calls are TRBV20-1 and TRBJ2-1; 8 bases are a match to TRBD2. The trim removed 3 bases at V and 4 bases at J, leaving 11 bases unmatched. The CDR3 totals 16 residues. CDR1 and CDR2 (germline): DFQATT, SNEGSKA (reference sequence). The CDR3 reads CSASGLAVPPYNEQFF. DNA for the CDR3: TGCAGTGCTAGTGGACTAGCCGTCCCCCCTTACAATGAGCAGTTCTTC.

As for this clonotype: Relative to the germline gene, one junction end is altered; a read error may explain this. The chain is built from TRBV6-1 and TRBJ2-2; D possibly matches TRBD1 or TRBD2 (5 bases each). The germline gives CDR1 MNHNS, CDR2 SASEGT. This CDR3 is built from 16 residues. The CDR3 DNA reads TGTGCCAGCAGCAAAACAGGAGACGGGAACAACGGGGAGCTGTTTTTT. It encodes CASSKTGDGNNGELFF.

This clonotype was counted ten times or more. The rearrangement uses TRBV6-2 or TRBV6-3 and TRBJ1-2; 7 bases fit TRBD1. This CDR3 comprises 12 residues. Germline assignment: CDR1 MNHEY and CDR2 SVGEGT. With 6 bases clipped from V and 5 bases from J, the junction kept 3 bases outside the gene matches. The CDR3 nucleotides are TGTGCCAGCAGCAGGACAGGTTATGGCTACACCTTC. This gives the protein CASSRTGYGYTF.

This clonotype has more than one count but fewer than ten. The V and J genes are TRBV7-6 and TRBJ2-3, with a weak D call TRBD1 (5 bases). With 2 bases removed from V and 4 bases from J, the gap between germline ends came to 13 bases. The CDR3 runs 15 residues. Per the germline V gene, CDR1 is SGHVS and CDR2 is FNYEAQ. The CDR3 loop is CASSLNFMGPDTQYF. In DNA form, the CDR3 reads TGTGCCAGCAGCTTAAACTTCATGGGGCCAGATACGCAGTATTTT. Variable domain in full (rest from reference TRBV7-6 and TRBJ2-3): GAGVSQSPRYKVTKRGQDVALRCDPISGHVSLYWYRQALGQGPEFLTYFNYEAQQDKSGLPNDRFSAERPEGSISTLTIQRTEQRDSAMYRCASSLNFMGPDTQYFGPGTRLTVL.

As DNA, the CDR3 is TGTGCCAGCAGCCAAGATTCCCTGGTCGGCCGTAGAGACAATGAGCAGTTCTTC. Its translation: CASSQDSLVGRRDNEQFF. This rearrangement joins TRBV14 to TRBJ2-1; D is unresolved. Trimming removed 0 bases at V and 5 bases at J, with 20 bases between. The germline CDR1 and CDR2 sequences are SGHDN and FVKESK. The CDR3 length is 18 residues.

Details on this clonotype: Germline and junction disagree at one end, which may indicate a read error. The rearrangement uses TRBV7-3 and TRBJ2-1; weak D call: TRBD2 (5 bases). The germline CDR1 and CDR2 sequences are SGHTA and FQGTGA. CDR3 size: 15 residues. The CDR3 sequence is CVSSLIGMRYSEQFF. The CDR3 bases are TGTGTCAGCAGCTTAATCGGGATGCGCTACAGTGAGCAGTTCTTC.

This clonotype is classed as medium-sized. V is TRBV28 and J is TRBJ2-7, with 7 bases aligning to TRBD1. V lost 6 bases and J lost 5; bases outside the gene matches: 10. Germline loops: CDR1 MDHEN, CDR2 SYDVKM. The CDR3 runs 14 residues. This chain's CDR3 is CASRRQGILHEQYF. CDR3 nucleotides: TGTGCCAGCAGGCGACAGGGAATTCTACACGAGCAGTACTTC. Full variable domain (rest looked up from reference TRBV28 and TRBJ2-7): DVKVTQSSRYLVKRTGEKVFLECVQDMDHENMFWYRQDPGLGLRLIYFSYDVKMKEKGDIPEGYSVSREKKERFSLILESASTNQTSMYLCASRRQGILHEQYFGPGTRLTVT.

A word on this clonotype: Just one base apart from a much larger clone, this may be a read error. The CDR3 is CASSYTPRTRGRIQETQYF. CDR3 nucleotide sequence: TGTGCCAGCAGTTACACCCCGAGGACTAGAGGGAGGATACAAGAGACCCAGTACTTC. The gene calls are TRBV6-9 and TRBJ2-5, with 7 bases that match TRBD2. The CDR3 covers 19 residues. In germline, CDR1 is MNHGY, CDR2 SVAAGI. Unmatched junction bases numbered 18, after V lost 3 bases and J lost 2 bases.

This clonotype occurred many times. The V call is TRBV5-1, the J call TRBJ2-5, with D perhaps matching TRBD2 (6 bases). CDR3 length: 16 residues. Deletions cut 4 bases from V and 0 bases from J, with 16 bases between. The V gene's germline CDR1 is SGHRS and CDR2 YFSETQ. As DNA, the CDR3 is TGCGCCAGCAGCCTAAAAGGGGACTCCTACCAAGAGACCCAGTACTTC. Its protein is CASSLKGDSYQETQYF.

There are many counts of this clonotype. The rearrangement links TRBV4-1 to TRBJ1-5, with unresolved D. The CDR3 runs 15 residues. Germline values: CDR1 MGHRA, CDR2 YSYEKL. With 0 bases removed from V and 1 base from J, the gap between germline ends came to 7 bases. DNA of the CDR3: TGCGCCAGCAGCCAAGACGGGCAAAGCAATCAGCCCCAGCATTTT. Translated, it gives CASSQDGQSNQPQHF.

CDR3 in amino acids: CASSYSSTGVGEAFF. In DNA form, the CDR3 reads TGTGCCAGCAGTTACTCTTCGACAGGGGTGGGTGAAGCTTTCTTT. The rearrangement links TRBV6-9 to TRBJ1-1; 8 nucleotides match TRBD1. V dropped 3 bases and J dropped 7; count of bases not matched to a gene: 10. From germline, CDR1 is MNHGY and CDR2 SVAAGI. This CDR3 has 15 amino acids.

On this clonotype itself: Given a much more abundant clone one base away, this may be a read error. The rearrangement uses TRBV6-5 and TRBJ2-3; 11 positions agree with TRBD2. Germline values: CDR1 MNHEY, CDR2 SVGAGI. This CDR3 has 15 residues. V lost 2 bases, J lost 4 bases, and 2 bases stayed unmatched. The CDR3 DNA reads as TGTGCCAGCAGTTACGTAGCGGGAGGGTCAGATACGCAGTATTTT. Its translation: CASSYVAGGSDTQYF.

The CDR3 DNA sequence: TGTGCCAGCAGGAGGGAGCCTAATCAGCCCCAGCATTTT. It is translated as CASRREPNQPQHF. The chain joins TRBV28 to TRBJ1-5; D is unclear. CDR3 size: 13 residues. Germline V lookup: CDR1 MDHEN, CDR2 SYDVKM. The V end was cut by 6 bases, the J end by 4 bases, with 10 bases between.

Ten or more counts support this clonotype. This sequence joins TRBV20-1 and TRBJ2-1; D remains unclear. The CDR3 is 14 amino acids. Per germline, CDR1 DFQATT and CDR2 SNEGSKA (reference sequence). V lost 2 bases, J lost 3 bases, and 11 bases lay in between. The CDR3: CSARTDSLYNEQFF. Written as DNA, the CDR3 is TGCAGTGCTAGAACTGACTCCCTCTACAATGAGCAGTTCTTC.

About this clonotype: Compared with germline, one end of the junction differs, possibly owing to a read error. The chain has TRBV6-2 or TRBV6-3 and TRBJ2-7, with D possibly TRBD1 on 5 matching bases. The length of the CDR3 is 14 residues. CDR1 and CDR2 from the germline V gene are MNHEY and SVGEGT. The CDR3 spells CATISDTGSYERYF. For the CDR3, the DNA is TGTGCCACCATTTCGGACACTGGCTCCTACGAGCGGTACTTC.

This clonotype was observed many times. The chain links TRBV2 to TRBJ2-5, with TRBD1 matching over 9 bases. V gave up 7 bases and J gave up 2 bases; unmatched junction bases: 5. Germline V gives CDR1 SNHLY, CDR2 FYNNEI. This CDR3 is 14 amino acids long. The CDR3 region is CASNRDRVQETQYF. The CDR3, as DNA: TGTGCCAGCAACCGGGACAGGGTACAAGAGACCCAGTACTTC.

J is TRBJ1-2 and V is TRBV20-1; D call uncertain. Trimming took off 5 bases at V and 11 bases at J, with 21 bases between the two ends. CDR1 is DFQATT and CDR2 is SNEGSKA in the germline V gene (reference sequence). The length of the CDR3 is 13 residues. CDR3 residues: CSAQFWGASGYTF. In DNA, the CDR3 is TGCAGTGCTCAATTTTGGGGTGCCAGTGGTTACACCTTC.

A word on this clonotype: This could be a read error, since a much larger clone is one nucleotide away. The chain carries TRBV7-3 and TRBJ2-1, with 8 bases fitting TRBD2. Germline CDR1 and CDR2: SGHTA and FQGTGA. J gave up 4 bases and V 5 bases, and 7 bases lay outside the gene matches. This CDR3 is 15 amino acids long. CDR3 region: CASSDLAGVYNEQFF. In DNA, the CDR3 is TGTGCCAGCAGCGATCTAGCGGGCGTATACAATGAGCAGTTCTTC.

This clonotype has only a few counts. Given a much more abundant clone one base away, this may be a read error. The chain joins TRBV12-3 or TRBV12-4 to TRBJ2-3; D gene uncertain. The V end was cut by 7 bases, the J end by 4 bases, with 6 bases between. The CDR3 loop spans 11 amino acids. CDR3 nucleotides: TGTGCCAGCATATATTCAGATACGCAGTATTTT. The encoded protein is CASIYSDTQYF.

Sample share makes this clonotype medium-sized (0.01 to 0.1%). This chain links TRBV30 with TRBJ1-2; D remains ambiguous. V was trimmed by 1 base and J by 2 bases, leaving 11 bases between them. This CDR3 is 14 amino acids long. CDR1 and CDR2 (germline): GTSNPN, SVGIG (reference sequence). The CDR3 region is CAWSGATGNYGYTF. CDR3 nucleotide sequence: TGTGCCTGGAGTGGAGCAACCGGGAACTATGGCTACACCTTC.

In this sample, this clonotype turned up many times. The chain employs TRBV9 and TRBJ2-5; D not certain. CDR1 and CDR2 (germline): SGDLS, YYNGEE. V was pared by 2 bases and J by 2 bases, with 10 bases between. CDR3 length: 14 amino acids. The CDR3 protein is CASSVAWRQETQYF. The CDR3 DNA follows: TGTGCCAGCAGCGTGGCCTGGCGACAAGAGACCCAGTACTTC. Using reference TRBV9 and TRBJ2-5 for the parts outside the CDR3, the full variable domain is DSGVTQTPKHLITATGQRVTLRCSPRSGDLSVYWYQQSLDQGLQFLIQYYNGEERAKGNILERFSAQQFPDLHSELNLSSLELGDSALYFCASSVAWRQETQYFGPGTRLLVL.

This chain links TRBV3-1 with TRBJ2-1, with a tentative D call TRBD2 (6 bases). Per germline, CDR1 LGHDT and CDR2 YNNKEL (reference sequence). V was pared by 4 bases and J by 5 bases, with 15 bases between. This CDR3 has 15 amino acids. In DNA, the CDR3 is TGTGCCAGCAGCCCTACTAGCATCACCCACAATGAGCAGTTCTTC. Protein product: CASSPTSITHNEQFF.

This chain uses TRBV6-1 with TRBJ2-2; D perhaps matches TRBD2 (5 bases). CDR1 and CDR2 from the germline V gene are MNHNS and SASEGT. There are 15 residues in the CDR3. V was shortened by 7 bases and J by 5 bases, with 17 bases between the two germline ends. The CDR3 sequence: CASIPVLRGTGELFF. DNA of the CDR3: TGTGCCAGCATACCTGTACTTCGAGGGACCGGGGAGCTGTTTTTT.

This clonotype was counted ten times or more. This chain connects TRBV24-1 to TRBJ2-1, with 10 nucleotides matching TRBD1. The junction had 7 bases not matched to a gene; V was cut back by 4 bases and J by 8 bases. This CDR3 region has 15 residues. Germline V CDR1 and CDR2: KGHDR, SFDVKD. The CDR3 DNA reads as TGTGCCACCAGTGACTTGGACAGGGGGGGTGATGAGCAGTTCTTC. Its protein is CATSDLDRGGDEQFF.